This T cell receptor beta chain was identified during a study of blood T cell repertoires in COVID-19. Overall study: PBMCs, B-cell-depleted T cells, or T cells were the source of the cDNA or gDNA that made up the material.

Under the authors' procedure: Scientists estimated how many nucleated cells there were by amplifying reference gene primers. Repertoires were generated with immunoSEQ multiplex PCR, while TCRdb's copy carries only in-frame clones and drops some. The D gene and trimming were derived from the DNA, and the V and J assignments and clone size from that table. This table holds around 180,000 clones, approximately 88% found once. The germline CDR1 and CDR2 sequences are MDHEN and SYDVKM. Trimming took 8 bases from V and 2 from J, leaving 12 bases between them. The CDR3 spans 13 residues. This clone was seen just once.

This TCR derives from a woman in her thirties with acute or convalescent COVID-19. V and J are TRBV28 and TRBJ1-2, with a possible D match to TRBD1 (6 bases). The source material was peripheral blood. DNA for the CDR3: TGTGCCAGCCTGGACAGCAGAAACTATGGCTACACCTTC. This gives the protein CASLDSRNYGYTF.